These 9 T cell receptor beta chains originate from one sample sequenced in a study of cytomegalovirus exposure and HLA in healthy donors. Clones were sequenced by immunoSEQ multiplex PCR, and TCRdb holds only the in-frame ones, with some missing. This sample has 200,000 to 250,000 clones, with 85% to 90% found just once. The sequenced sample was PBMCs. These receptors were obtained from a woman aged 18-29 years in good health and CMV-seronegative.

This chain connects TRBV2 to TRBJ2-7, with TRBD1 identical over 7 bases. The CDR3 consists of 15 residues. CDR1 is SNHLY, CDR2 FYNNEI, per germline. Trimming took 2 bases from V and 2 from J; bases not matched to a gene: 6. CDR3 residues: CASSEIRGTAYEQYF. The CDR3 DNA reads as TGTGCCAGCAGTGAAATAAGAGGGACAGCCTACGAGCAGTACTTC.

This rearrangement joins TRBV5-8 to TRBJ1-1; a possible D gene is TRBD1 (6 bases). The CDR3 is made up of 16 amino acids. Germline V lookup: CDR1 SGHTS, CDR2 YDEGEE. V lost 0 bases and J lost 0, with 12 bases in between. In nucleotides, the CDR3 is TGTGCCAGCAGCTTGGCCCACAGGGTCGTGAACACTGAAGCTTTCTTT. It encodes CASSLAHRVVNTEAFF.

The J gene is TRBJ2-7, the V gene TRBV28, with 12 bases fitting TRBD2. Germline CDR1 and CDR2: MDHEN and SYDVKM. Trimming removed 6 bases from V and 3 bases from J; junction bases left unmatched: 6. This CDR3 region has 15 residues. CDR3 sequence (DNA): TGTGCCAGCAGGCCCACTAGCGGGAGGAACTACGAGCAGTACTTC. It encodes CASRPTSGRNYEQYF.

This clone was observed a single time. The genes are TRBV2 and TRBJ2-3, with 12 bases fitting TRBD2. V was pared by 5 bases and J by 2 bases, with 5 bases of the junction left unmatched. The CDR3 is 16 residues long. Germline CDR1 is SNHLY and CDR2 is FYNNEI. In DNA, the CDR3 is TGTGCCAGCAGTTTGAGACTAGCGGGAGCCACAGATACGCAGTATTTT. Its protein is CASSLRLAGATDTQYF.

The chain joins TRBV2 to TRBJ2-4; D is possibly TRBD2 (6 bases). This CDR3 comprises 14 residues. Germline V lookup: CDR1 SNHLY, CDR2 FYNNEI. Trimming removed 2 bases at V and 2 bases at J, with 7 bases between. CDR3 DNA sequence: TGTGCCAGCAGTGAAAGCGGGTCCAAAAACATTCAGTACTTC. Amino acid sequence: CASSESGSKNIQYF.

The V gene is TRBV18, the J gene TRBJ2-1; TRBD2 agrees at 9 bases. Germline V gene data show CDR1 as KGHSH and CDR2 as LQKENI. CDR3 size: 16 residues. The V gene end was trimmed by 7 bases and the J gene end by 7 bases; junction bases not matched to a gene: 14. In DNA form, the CDR3 reads TGTGCCAGCTTCCTCATGTCTAGCGGGACGGGGAATGAGCAGTTCTTC. Its translation: CASFLMSSGTGNEQFF. The whole variable domain, remainder taken from reference TRBV18 and TRBJ2-1, is NAGVMQNPRHLVRRRGQEARLRCSPMKGHSHVYWYRQLPEEGLKFMVYLQKENIIDESGMPKERFSAEFPKEGPSILRIQQVVRGDSAAYFCASFLMSSGTGNEQFFGPGTRLTVL.

CDR3 nucleotides: TGTGCCACCAGCAGAGATCGGGGGGACTATGGCTACACCTTC. Amino acids: CATSRDRGDYGYTF. The chain employs TRBV15 and TRBJ1-2; D is possibly TRBD1 (5 bases). This CDR3 is 14 amino acids long. The germline V gene encodes CDR1 LNHNV and CDR2 YYDKDF (reference sequence). Trimming took off 0 bases at V and 3 bases at J, with 8 bases between the two ends.

V gene TRBV11-2 combines with J gene TRBJ2-3, with TRBD2 matching 9 bases. The germline V gene has CDR1 SGHAT and CDR2 FQNNGV. The CDR3 extends over 16 amino acids. V lost 2 bases, J lost 0 bases, and 3 bases stayed unmatched. CDR3: CASSLLAGASTDTQYF. The CDR3 DNA sequence: TGTGCCAGCAGCTTATTAGCGGGAGCGAGCACAGATACGCAGTATTTT.

The J gene is TRBJ2-7, the V gene TRBV27; 8 bases line up with TRBD1. The V gene end was trimmed by 3 bases and the J gene end by 2 bases; junction bases not matched to a gene: 6. Per germline, CDR1 MNHEY and CDR2 SMNVEV (reference sequence). The CDR3 spans 15 residues. The CDR3 coding sequence is TGTGCCAGCAGTTTCCGACAGGGGAGTCCCTACGAGCAGTACTTC. It is translated as CASSFRQGSPYEQYF.